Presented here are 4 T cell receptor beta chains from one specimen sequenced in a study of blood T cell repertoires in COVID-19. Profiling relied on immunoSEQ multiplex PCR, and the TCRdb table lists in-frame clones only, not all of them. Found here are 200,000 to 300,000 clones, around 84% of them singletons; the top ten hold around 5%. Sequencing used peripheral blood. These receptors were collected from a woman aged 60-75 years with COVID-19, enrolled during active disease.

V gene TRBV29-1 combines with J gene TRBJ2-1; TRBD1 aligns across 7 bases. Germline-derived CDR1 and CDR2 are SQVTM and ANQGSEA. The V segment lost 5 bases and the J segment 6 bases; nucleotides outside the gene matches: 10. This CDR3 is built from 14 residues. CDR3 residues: CSVTSLGGLNEQFF. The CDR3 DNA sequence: TGCAGCGTTACTAGTCTAGGGGGCCTCAATGAGCAGTTCTTC.

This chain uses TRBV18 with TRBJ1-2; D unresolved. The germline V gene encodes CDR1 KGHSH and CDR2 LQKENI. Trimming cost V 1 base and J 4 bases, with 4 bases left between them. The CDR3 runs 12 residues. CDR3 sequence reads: CASSPHLYGYTF. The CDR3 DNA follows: TGTGCCAGCTCACCACATCTCTATGGCTACACCTTC.

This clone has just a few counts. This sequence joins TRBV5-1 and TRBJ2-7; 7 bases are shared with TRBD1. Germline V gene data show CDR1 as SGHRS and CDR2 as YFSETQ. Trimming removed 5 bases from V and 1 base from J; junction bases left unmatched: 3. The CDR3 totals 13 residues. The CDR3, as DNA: TGCGCCAGCAGTCAGACAGGGTCCTACGAGCAGTACTTC. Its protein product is CASSQTGSYEQYF.

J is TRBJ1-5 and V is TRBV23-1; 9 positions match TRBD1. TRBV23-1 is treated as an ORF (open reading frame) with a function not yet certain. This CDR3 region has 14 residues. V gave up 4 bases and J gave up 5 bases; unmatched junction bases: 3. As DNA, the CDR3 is TGCGCCAGCAGTCGGGACAGGGAACATCAGCCCCAGCATTTT. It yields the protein CASSRDREHQPQHF.